What follows describes a single TCR beta chain. Its antigen is not known. This entry comes from a study of shared clonotypes between healthy human individuals. Germline assignment: CDR1 MNHNS and CDR2 SASEGT. This CDR3 region has 13 residues. The V and J ends lost 6 bases and 7 bases respectively, with 13 bases between them. Investigators spread the genomic DNA of each subset evenly over several immunoSEQ plates. Per the original data handling: In the immunoSEQ data, sequences were junction-only and lacked quality scores, so filtering differed. The assay was immunoSEQ multiplex PCR, and TCRdb's table has in-frame clones only and misses some. The DNA gave D and trimming, while V, J and clone size come from that table. The sample includes roughly 2.1 million clones, just over 90% seen only once; the top ten take around 1.7%. Only CD45RO-negative cells positively selected for CCR7 counted as naive CD8 cells, so terminally differentiated effector memory CD45RA+ cells were excluded.

General study points: Researchers sampled only blood; tissue repertoires likely differ.

This sequence originates from a man between 18 and 35 years old in good health. Some clones in this sample may be carry-over from other donors' samples. V and J are TRBV6-1 and TRBJ2-1, with a tentative D call TRBD1 (5 bases). The sequencing sample was made of naive CD8+ T cells from PBMCs. This CDR3 reads CASRVQGKNEQFF. CDR3 DNA sequence: TGTGCCAGCAGAGTTCAGGGTAAAAATGAGCAGTTCTTC.